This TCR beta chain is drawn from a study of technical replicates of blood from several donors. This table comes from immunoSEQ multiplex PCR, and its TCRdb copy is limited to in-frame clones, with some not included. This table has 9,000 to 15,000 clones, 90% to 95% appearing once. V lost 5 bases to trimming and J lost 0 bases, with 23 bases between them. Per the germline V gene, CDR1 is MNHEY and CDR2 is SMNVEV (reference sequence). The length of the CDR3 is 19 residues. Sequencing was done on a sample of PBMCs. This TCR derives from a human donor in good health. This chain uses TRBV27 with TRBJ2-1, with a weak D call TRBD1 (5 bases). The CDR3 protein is CASSLTAPRAASSYNEQFF. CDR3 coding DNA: TGTGCCAGCAGTCTCACCGCACCCAGGGCCGCCAGCTCCTACAATGAGCAGTTCTTC.